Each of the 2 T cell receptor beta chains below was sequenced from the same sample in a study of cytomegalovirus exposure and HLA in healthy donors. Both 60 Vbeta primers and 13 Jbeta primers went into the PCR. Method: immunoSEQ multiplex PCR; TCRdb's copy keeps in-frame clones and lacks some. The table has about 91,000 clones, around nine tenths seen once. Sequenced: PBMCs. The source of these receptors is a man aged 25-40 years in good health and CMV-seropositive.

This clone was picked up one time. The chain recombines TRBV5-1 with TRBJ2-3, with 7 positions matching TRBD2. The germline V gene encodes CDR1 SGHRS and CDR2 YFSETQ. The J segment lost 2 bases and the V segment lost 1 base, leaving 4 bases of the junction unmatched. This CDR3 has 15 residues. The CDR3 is CASSLTSAFTDTQYF. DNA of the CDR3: TGCGCCAGCAGCTTGACTAGCGCCTTCACAGATACGCAGTATTTT.

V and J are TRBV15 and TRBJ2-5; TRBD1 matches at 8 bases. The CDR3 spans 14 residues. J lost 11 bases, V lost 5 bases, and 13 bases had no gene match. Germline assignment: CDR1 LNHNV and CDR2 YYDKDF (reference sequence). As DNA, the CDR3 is TGTGCCACCAGCGGGGGGACAGGCGGAGAAGTGCAGTACTTC. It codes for CATSGGTGGEVQYF.